A single sample gave rise to the 11 T cell receptor beta chains below, sequenced in a study of beta chain features in type 1 diabetes. The authors reverse transcribed all of the isolated RNA, so sequencing captured expressed TCRB transcripts. The method was immunoSEQ multiplex PCR; TCRdb's version includes in-frame clones alone and lacks a portion of them. This table has hundreds of thousands of clones, around 13% appearing once. The source material was central memory CD4+ T cells from blood. These receptors were taken from a man aged 25 to 40 in good health.

This clone was observed a handful of times. The chain recombines TRBV9 with TRBJ1-1; TRBD1 might be the D (5 bases). This CDR3 spans 15 amino acids. The germline V gene has CDR1 SGDLS and CDR2 YYNGEE. Trimming stripped 4 bases from V and 1 base from J, with 14 bases between. The CDR3 coding sequence is TGTGCCAGCAGCACCCTGGGACCGACGAACACTGAAGCTTTCTTT. As protein: CASSTLGPTNTEAFF.

This clone was counted only a few times. The chain links TRBV7-9 to TRBJ1-4; D not resolved. From germline, CDR1 is SEHNR and CDR2 FQNEAQ (reference sequence). This CDR3 is built from 17 residues. Trimming cost V 1 base and J 0 bases, with 12 bases left between them. CDR3 sequence: CASSLGGAGATNEKLFF. CDR3 in DNA: TGTGCCAGCAGCTTAGGGGGTGCTGGCGCAACTAATGAAAAACTGTTTTTT.

The chain has TRBV7-2 and TRBJ2-7; 9 bases are a match to TRBD2. V trimming: 1 base; J trimming: 6 bases; junction bases outside the gene matches: 7. In germline, CDR1 is SGHTA, CDR2 FQGNSA. This CDR3 spans 15 amino acids. CDR3 in amino acids: CASSLDWGLAREQYF. CDR3 DNA: TGTGCCAGCAGCTTAGATTGGGGACTAGCACGCGAGCAGTACTTC.

The V call is TRBV5-4, the J call TRBJ2-1; D gene unclear. Trimming shortened V by 0 bases and J by 9 bases, and 7 bases separated the two germline ends. There are 12 residues in the CDR3. The V gene's germline CDR1 is SGHNT and CDR2 YYREEE (reference sequence). The CDR3 DNA reads as TGTGCCAGCAGCTTGGTAGGTCCTGAGCAGTTCTTC. Translation gives CASSLVGPEQFF.

The rearrangement joins TRBV11-2 to TRBJ2-1; a possible D gene is TRBD2 (6 bases). The CDR3 length is 14 residues. Germline-derived CDR1 and CDR2 are SGHAT and FQNNGV. The V end was cut by 1 base, the J end by 9 bases, with 13 bases between. The CDR3 coding sequence is TGTGCCAGCAGCTTAGCCGGGGAGGCCATTGAGCAGTTCTTC. Translating it yields CASSLAGEAIEQFF.

This clone was counted only a few times. The rearrangement uses TRBV6-6 and TRBJ1-1, with TRBD1 as a possible D gene (6 bases). There are 12 residues in the CDR3. The V end lost 4 bases, the J end lost 11 bases, and 14 bases lay between the germline ends. The germline CDR1 and CDR2 sequences are MNHNY and SVGAGI (reference sequence). The CDR3, as DNA: TGTGCCAGCAGTTCCTCCACAGGGTTTGCTTTCTTT. This gives the protein CASSSSTGFAFF.

This clone was seen at least ten times. The chain is built from TRBV7-2 and TRBJ1-2, with 7 positions matching TRBD1. CDR1 is SGHTA, CDR2 FQGNSA, per germline. CDR3 length: 16 amino acids. J gave up 0 bases and V 5 bases, and 9 bases lay outside the gene matches. The CDR3 region has the DNA TGTGCCAGCAGCCCCGAGAGGGGGCGGACTAACTATGGCTACACCTTC. It is translated as CASSPERGRTNYGYTF.

This chain uses TRBV18 with TRBJ1-1, with D maybe TRBD1 (6 bases). Germline CDR1 and CDR2: KGHSH and LQKENI. V lost 5 bases, J lost 3 bases, and 10 bases lay in between. The CDR3 is 13 residues long. The CDR3 DNA reads TGTGCCAGCTCAGGACAGCGTTACACTGAAGCTTTCTTT. This sequence encodes CASSGQRYTEAFF.

The chain is built from TRBV5-6 and TRBJ2-1; tentative D call: TRBD1 (6 bases). The V end was cut by 5 bases, the J end by 9 bases, with 15 bases between. CDR1 and CDR2 from the germline V gene are SGHDT and YYEEEE. The CDR3 is 13 residues long. In DNA form, the CDR3 reads TGTGCCAGCAGGGAGACAGGCCCCAGTGAGCAGTTCTTC. Its translation: CASRETGPSEQFF.

This clone has a handful of counts. This sequence joins TRBV7-3 and TRBJ2-3; the D call may be TRBD1 or TRBD2 (5 bases each). Germline V CDR1 and CDR2: SGHTA, FQGTGA. Deletions cut 1 base from V and 2 bases from J, with 10 bases between. The CDR3 contains 15 residues. The CDR3 protein is CASSLSWDATDTQYF. CDR3 DNA sequence: TGTGCCAGCAGCTTAAGTTGGGACGCCACAGATACGCAGTATTTT.

The table lists this clone with a few counts. This chain connects TRBV5-4 to TRBJ2-5; D gene unclear. This CDR3 comprises 13 residues. V dropped 1 base and J dropped 5 bases, with 9 bases sitting between them. The germline V gene encodes CDR1 SGHNT and CDR2 YYREEE (reference sequence). CDR3 nucleotide sequence: TGTGCCAGCAGCTTGATCTTCGGCGAGACCCAGTACTTC. This sequence encodes CASSLIFGETQYF.